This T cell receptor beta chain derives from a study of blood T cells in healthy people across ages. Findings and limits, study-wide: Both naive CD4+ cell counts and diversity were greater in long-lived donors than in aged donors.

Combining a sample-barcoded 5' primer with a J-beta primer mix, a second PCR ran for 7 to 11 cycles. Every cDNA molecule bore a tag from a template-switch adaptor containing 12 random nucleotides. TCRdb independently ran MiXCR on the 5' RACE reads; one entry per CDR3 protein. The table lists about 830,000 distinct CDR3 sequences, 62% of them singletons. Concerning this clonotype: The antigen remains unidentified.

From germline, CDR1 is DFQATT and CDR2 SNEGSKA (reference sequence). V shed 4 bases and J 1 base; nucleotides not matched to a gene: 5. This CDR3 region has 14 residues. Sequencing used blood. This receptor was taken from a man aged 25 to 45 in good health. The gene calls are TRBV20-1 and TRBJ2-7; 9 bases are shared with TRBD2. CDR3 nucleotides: TGCAGTGCTATTCAGAGCGGGGGGTCCTACGAGCAGTACTTC. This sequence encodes CSAIQSGGSYEQYF.